The TCR beta chain described here comes from a study of early T cells in non-severe SARS-CoV-2 infection. TCRdb reprocessed the 5' RACE reads with MiXCR, giving one entry per CDR3 protein. The profile shows 70,000 to 90,000 distinct CDR3 sequences, about 15% of them singletons. The sample holds many counts of this clonotype. The CDR3 extends over 15 amino acids. The germline V gene has CDR1 MNHEY and CDR2 SMNVEV (reference sequence). V shed 0 bases, J shed 3 bases, and the junction held 3 bases outside the gene matches. Sequencing used whole blood. This receptor was taken from an adult who was a healthcare worker with PCR-confirmed SARS-CoV-2 infection or an uninfected control (not recorded which). The chain employs TRBV27 and TRBJ2-7, with TRBD1 matching over 9 bases. The CDR3 is CASSLSSGQGYEQYF. The DNA of the CDR3 is TGTGCCAGCAGTTTATCGTCGGGACAGGGCTACGAGCAGTACTTC.